This TCR beta chain derives from a study of beta chain features in type 1 diabetes. There are 14 residues in the CDR3. CDR1 is MDHEN, CDR2 SYDVKM, per germline. J was trimmed by 7 bases and V by 6 bases; bases with no gene match: 10. The table lists this clone with a few counts. Investigators reverse transcribed all isolated RNA, so they sequenced expressed TCRB transcripts. Using immunoSEQ multiplex PCR, the repertoire was profiled, and TCRdb retains in-frame clones only, with some absent. The table lists about 360,000 clones, roughly an eighth of them singletons. Sequenced input: naive CD4+ T cells from blood. This TCR was recovered from a man younger than 35 in good health. This chain uses TRBV28 with TRBJ1-2, with 8 bases lining up with TRBD1. CDR3 DNA sequence: TGTGCCAGCAGCGTTCCAGGGGGCGAACGTGGCTACACCTTC. Translated: CASSVPGGERGYTF.